A selection of T cell receptor beta chains follows, all from one sample in a study of cytomegalovirus exposure and HLA in healthy donors. TCRdb's copy holds only in-frame clones and misses some; the assay was immunoSEQ multiplex PCR. Altogether 200,000 to 300,000 clones are present, around 86% being singletons, with the ten largest covering 1% to 1.5%. The sequenced material came from PBMCs. The origin of the receptors is a woman younger than 45 in good health and CMV-seropositive. The CDR3 runs from the conserved cysteine through the conserved F or W. Fields, in order: clone size, CDR3 length, D gene, J gene, V gene, CDR3 DNA, CDR3 protein. D genes are given only for firm matches. Size tells how often a clone was seen (once, few, many) or the class of an expanded clone, and some rows leave it out.

clone size: few; CDR3 length: 12; D gene: .; J gene: TRBJ2-7; V gene: TRBV6-1; CDR3 DNA: TGTGCCAGCAGTGAGACTATCCACGAGCAGTACTTC; CDR3 protein: CASSETIHEQYF
clone size: .; CDR3 length: 13; D gene: .; J gene: TRBJ1-2; V gene: TRBV28; CDR3 DNA: TGTGCCAGCAGCCCAAGCCTAGGGGAAGGCTACACCTTC; CDR3 protein: CASSPSLGEGYTF
clone size: .; CDR3 length: 15; D gene: .; J gene: TRBJ1-4; V gene: TRBV27; CDR3 DNA: TGTGCCAGCAGTTTATCTCAGACAACTAATGAAAAACTGTTTTTT; CDR3 protein: CASSLSQTTNEKLFF
clone size: .; CDR3 length: 13; D gene: .; J gene: TRBJ2-3; V gene: TRBV5-1; CDR3 DNA: TGCGCCAGCAGCAACGGGTTCACAGATACGCAGTATTTT; CDR3 protein: CASSNGFTDTQYF
clone size: .; CDR3 length: 14; D gene: .; J gene: TRBJ2-7; V gene: TRBV30; CDR3 DNA: TGTGCCTCGACCAAACGGGCGGGATTCTACGAGCAGTACTTC; CDR3 protein: CASTKRAGFYEQYF
clone size: .; CDR3 length: 14; D gene: .; J gene: TRBJ2-3; V gene: TRBV13; CDR3 DNA: TGTGCCAGCAGCTTACCAGCGATAGCAGATACGCAGTATTTT; CDR3 protein: CASSLPAIADTQYF
clone size: .; CDR3 length: 16; D gene: TRBD1; J gene: TRBJ2-2; V gene: TRBV7-3; CDR3 DNA: TGTGCCAGCAGCCGCCGGGACAGGGGGTCGACCGGGGAGCTGTTTTTT; CDR3 protein: CASSRRDRGSTGELFF
clone size: .; CDR3 length: 14; D gene: TRBD1; J gene: TRBJ1-2; V gene: TRBV2; CDR3 DNA: TGTGCCAGCAGTGCTCAGGACAGGGCCTATGGCTACACCTTC; CDR3 protein: CASSAQDRAYGYTF
clone size: .; CDR3 length: 14; D gene: .; J gene: TRBJ2-2; V gene: TRBV6-5; CDR3 DNA: TGTGCCAGCACAGGGGCACTGAACACCGGGGAGCTGTTTTTT; CDR3 protein: CASTGALNTGELFF
clone size: .; CDR3 length: 14; D gene: .; J gene: TRBJ2-3; V gene: TRBV2; CDR3 DNA: TGTGCCAGCTACAAGGGAGGAACAACAGATACGCAGTATTTT; CDR3 protein: CASYKGGTTDTQYF
clone size: once; CDR3 length: 13; D gene: TRBD1; J gene: TRBJ2-7; V gene: TRBV29-1; CDR3 DNA: TGCAGCGCTCGGGACAGGGGTCCCTACGAGCAGTACTTC; CDR3 protein: CSARDRGPYEQYF
clone size: few; CDR3 length: 12; D gene: TRBD1; J gene: TRBJ1-2; V gene: TRBV2; CDR3 DNA: TGTGCCAGCATGGGCAGGGGGTATGGCTACACCTTC; CDR3 protein: CASMGRGYGYTF
clone size: .; CDR3 length: 10; D gene: .; J gene: TRBJ2-5; V gene: TRBV20-1; CDR3 DNA: TGCAGTGCCACGAGAGAGACCCAGTACTTC; CDR3 protein: CSATRETQYF
clone size: .; CDR3 length: 15; D gene: .; J gene: TRBJ1-5; V gene: TRBV19; CDR3 DNA: TGTGCCAGTAGCCCGACAGGCCGACCCAATCAGCCCCAGCATTTT; CDR3 protein: CASSPTGRPNQPQHF
clone size: .; CDR3 length: 17; D gene: TRBD2; J gene: TRBJ2-1; V gene: TRBV7-6; CDR3 DNA: TGTGCCAGCAGCCCATCAGGGGGACTAGCGGGGGACAATGAGCAGTTCTTC; CDR3 protein: CASSPSGGLAGDNEQFF
clone size: .; CDR3 length: 13; D gene: .; J gene: TRBJ2-7; V gene: TRBV30; CDR3 DNA: TGTGCCTGGAGAACTTATATCTCCTACGAGCAGTACTTC; CDR3 protein: CAWRTYISYEQYF